What follows describes a single T cell receptor beta chain. The antigen is unknown. Between roughly 20 and 30 mg of unsorted bulk tissue served as the source from which RNA and DNA were co-extracted. Resection treated the patients' primary liver carcinoma. Treatment-naive at the time, the patients had chronic HBV infection. The data were taken from a study of tumor-infiltrating lymphocytes in primary liver carcinoma. Study as a whole: Tumors measured roughly 4.2 to 10 cm and were stage T1-T3 N0M0. The study's findings and limits: Tumors had a significantly higher top-250-clone fraction than blood (p = 0.039).

The CDR3 has 16 amino acids. The germline V and J ends were trimmed by 4 bases and 5 bases, with 19 bases remaining between them. Looked up from germline, CDR1 is SGHAT and CDR2 is FQNNGV. The researchers produced TCR beta cDNA from around 500 ng total RNA with a constant-region primer. Slightly modified ARM-PCR, run as three nested multiplex PCR rounds, produced the TCR beta libraries. The first two PCR rounds, around 10 cycles each, used TRBV1-TRBV30 forward primers and a C-beta reverse primer. TCRdb redid the calling of the multiplex PCR reads with MiXCR, one entry per CDR3 protein. In the table there are approximately 120,000 distinct CDR3 sequences, 55% to 75% of which are singletons.

Sequencing was performed on liver tumor tissue from sampling region 3. Subset defined: tumor region T3, left-lateral pole. The clonotype comes from an older woman with primary liver carcinoma and hepatitis B virus infection. The rearrangement links TRBV11-2 to TRBJ2-3; possibly TRBD1 or TRBD2 for D (5 bases each). The CDR3 sequence is CASSSGASTKLDTQYF. Here the CDR3 DNA reads TGTGCCAGCAGCTCCGGGGCTAGCACCAAGCTAGATACGCAGTATTTT.